Here is one T cell receptor (beta chain) with its context. Its antigen is undetermined. V was cut by 4 bases and J by 8 bases, with 8 bases left in between. The CDR3 runs 11 residues. CDR1 and CDR2 from the germline V gene are MNHEY and SMNVEV (reference sequence). Libraries were prepared by immunoSEQ multiplex PCR; TCRdb keeps only in-frame clonotypes and omits some of them. This table holds around 20,000 clones, 88% found once. These data originate in a study of PD-L1 blockade in urothelial cancer. About the research overall: Typically, measured as a median, blood samples had 150,000 or so T cells. Study-wide points: At 3 weeks on treatment, tumor-associated clones expanded more with durable benefit.

Pretreatment and on-treatment blood mononuclear cell samples were taken, totaling between 1 and 8 time points per patient. The chain carries TRBV27 and TRBJ2-5; D is perhaps TRBD2 (5 bases). The clonotype comes from a man aged 50-60 years with urothelial cancer. Material: PBMCs, obtained around atezolizumab (anti-PD-L1) treatment. The CDR3 spells CASSWAGTQYF. The CDR3 DNA sequence: TGTGCCAGCAGTTGGGCGGGTACCCAGTACTTC.